One sample yielded the 21 T cell receptor beta chains listed below, sequenced in a study of PD-1 blockade in classical Hodgkin lymphoma (dated by TCRdb to between 2020 and 2021). The sample's time point, from its label and the paper: cycle 4 day 1 (C4D1), after more than five weeks of nivolumab. Every trial patient had relapsed following autologous stem cell transplantation, and prior brentuximab vedotin exposure was what differed among cohorts A, B and C. The library was obtained by the immunoSEQ multiplex PCR assay. TCRdb holds this immuneACCESS table with in-frame rearrangements only. Some clones are missing; in checked studies, unresolved V genes explain under half, and the rest has no known cause. The sample data list 50,000 to 65,000 clones, and about 85% of these were observed just once. The ten most abundant clones make up less than 9% of the sample. The sample here was peripheral blood mononuclear cells (PBMCs), taken before the fourth cycle of nivolumab. The receptors derive from a human donor with classical Hodgkin lymphoma.

The CDR3 nucleotides read TGTGCCAGCAGTTCAGAGACCTATGGCTACACCTTC. Amino acid sequence: CASSSETYGYTF. The V and J genes are TRBV6-6 and TRBJ1-2; D is undetermined. Trimming shortened V by 4 bases and J by 4 bases, and 7 bases separated the two germline ends. CDR1 is MNHNY, CDR2 SVGAGI, per germline (reference sequence). The CDR3 contains 12 residues.

This clone was picked up a small number of times. The CDR3 DNA is TGTGCCAGTAGTATACCCGGCAGGGGGCGCGGTCAGCCCCAGCATTTT. Its translation is CASSIPGRGRGQPQHF. The chain couples TRBV19 to TRBJ1-5, with TRBD1 matching over 8 bases. Germline CDR1 LNHDA, CDR2 SQIVND (reference sequence). CDR3 length: 16 residues. The trim removed 2 bases at V and 6 bases at J, leaving 9 bases unmatched.

This chain connects TRBV19 to TRBJ1-5; 7 bases map to TRBD1. Germline trimming cut 3 bases from V and 5 bases from J; bases unmatched to any gene: 7. Germline-derived CDR1 and CDR2 are LNHDA and SQIVND (reference sequence). The CDR3 consists of 15 residues. The CDR3 DNA is TGTGCCAGTAGTATGGGGAGGGGGCGGGATCAGCCCCAGCATTTT. This codes for CASSMGRGRDQPQHF. The full variable domain, its missing parts supplied by reference TRBV19 and TRBJ1-5, is DGGITQSPKYLFRKEGQNVTLSCEQNLNHDAMYWYRQDPGQGLRLIYYSQIVNDFQKGDIAEGYSVSREKKESFPLTVTSAQKNPTAFYLCASSMGRGRDQPQHFGDGTRLSIL.

The V gene is TRBV5-1, the J gene TRBJ2-5; 8 bases agree with TRBD2. The CDR3 contains 15 residues. The V gene end was trimmed by 1 base and the J gene end by 4 bases; junction bases not matched to a gene: 6. Germline CDR1 reads SGHRS; CDR2 reads YFSETQ. The CDR3 loop reads CASSLNSGGSETQYF. CDR3 DNA sequence: TGCGCCAGCAGCTTGAACAGCGGGGGCTCAGAGACCCAGTACTTC.

The J gene is TRBJ2-6, the V gene TRBV6-6; D may be TRBD1 (6 bases). The CDR3 loop spans 15 amino acids. Trimming pared 5 bases from V and 0 bases from J, leaving 8 bases between. Germline CDR1 reads MNHNY; CDR2 reads SVGAGI (reference sequence). In DNA, the CDR3 is TGTGCCAGCAGTAAGACAGGCTCTGGGGCCAACGTCCTGACTTTC. It encodes CASSKTGSGANVLTF.

This sequence joins TRBV5-1 and TRBJ2-3; D call uncertain. Germline values: CDR1 SGHRS, CDR2 YFSETQ. Trimming removed 0 bases at V and 1 base at J, with 9 bases between. The CDR3 totals 15 residues. CDR3 protein: CASSLEVAGTDTQYF. DNA of the CDR3: TGCGCCAGCAGCTTGGAAGTTGCGGGCACAGATACGCAGTATTTT. Filled out from reference TRBV5-1 and TRBJ2-3, the complete variable domain reads KAGVTQTPRYLIKTRGQQVTLSCSPISGHRSVSWYQQTPGQGLQFLFEYFSETQRNKGNFPGRFSGRQFSNSRSEMNVSTLELGDSALYLCASSLEVAGTDTQYFGPGTRLTVL.

Comment on this clone: Other nucleotide sequences from this sample produce the same CDR3. The chain is built from TRBV5-1 and TRBJ1-4; 7 positions match TRBD1. CDR1 and CDR2 (germline): SGHRS, YFSETQ. Germline trimming cut 0 bases from V and 5 bases from J; bases unmatched to any gene: 1. CDR3 length: 14 residues. CDR3 DNA: TGCGCCAGCAGCTTGGGAGGGGGCAATGAAAAACTGTTTTTT. It yields the protein CASSLGGGNEKLFF.

V usage is TRBV10-3 and J usage is TRBJ1-3; D ambiguous. V was pared by 2 bases and J by 0 bases, with 8 bases between. The V gene's germline CDR1 is ENHRY and CDR2 SYGVKD. The CDR3 is 15 amino acids. CDR3 in amino acids: CAISEGPFSGNTIYF. Here the CDR3 DNA reads TGTGCCATCAGTGAGGGGCCCTTCTCTGGAAACACCATATATTTT.

This chain uses TRBV5-1 with TRBJ2-1; no clear D. V lost 4 bases and J 4 bases, leaving 15 bases between the germline ends. Germline assignment: CDR1 SGHRS and CDR2 YFSETQ. The CDR3 spans 15 residues. CDR3 DNA: TGCGCCAGCAGCCCGGAAGGAAACCGGTACAATGAGCAGTTCTTC. It codes for CASSPEGNRYNEQFF.

The chain is built from TRBV2 and TRBJ2-3; 11 bases fit TRBD2. The CDR3 covers 18 residues. V dropped 8 bases and J dropped 0; count of bases not matched to a gene: 13. CDR1 is SNHLY and CDR2 is FYNNEI in the germline V gene. The chain's CDR3 is CASSTGTSGRTSTDTQYF. The DNA of the CDR3 is TGTGCCAGCTCCACAGGGACTAGCGGTAGAACTAGCACAGATACGCAGTATTTT.

The V gene is TRBV6-1, the J gene TRBJ1-2; possible D gene TRBD1, 5 bases. CDR1 is MNHNS, CDR2 SASEGT, per germline. The CDR3 length is 14 residues. The V gene lost 8 bases and the J gene lost 2 bases, with 15 bases spanning the gap. The CDR3 sequence: CASFRWGNNYGYTF. CDR3 coding DNA: TGTGCCAGCTTCCGGTGGGGGAACAACTATGGCTACACCTTC.

The V and J genes are TRBV6-6 and TRBJ1-2; a weak D match, TRBD1 (6 bases). The CDR3 covers 13 residues. From germline, CDR1 is MNHNY and CDR2 SVGAGI (reference sequence). Trimming shortened V by 6 bases and J by 7 bases, and 15 bases separated the two germline ends. The CDR3 reads CASRPQGRGGYTF. CDR3 DNA sequence: TGTGCCAGCAGGCCACAGGGTAGGGGTGGCTACACCTTC.

This clone was detected a few times. This chain links TRBV6-5 with TRBJ1-2, with 7 bases matching TRBD1. This CDR3 spans 14 amino acids. The V and J ends lost 3 bases and 3 bases, in that order; junction bases with no gene match: 4. Per germline, CDR1 MNHEY and CDR2 SVGAGI. This chain's CDR3 is CASSYLGGDYGYTF. For the CDR3, the DNA is TGTGCCAGCAGTTATTTAGGGGGCGACTATGGCTACACCTTC.

V usage is TRBV19 and J usage is TRBJ2-5; no clear D. The CDR3 has 14 amino acids. Germline V gene lookup returns CDR1 LNHDA and CDR2 SQIVND (reference sequence). V shed 3 bases and J shed 3 bases, with 11 bases lying between them. DNA of the CDR3: TGTGCCAGTAGTATGGGTGGGCCGAAAGAGACCCAGTACTTC. Its protein is CASSMGGPKETQYF.

V is TRBV5-6 and J is TRBJ1-5; TRBD1 is a possible D gene (5 bases). Per the germline V gene, CDR1 is SGHDT and CDR2 is YYEEEE. This CDR3 comprises 16 residues. Trimming removed 2 bases at V and 3 bases at J, with 15 bases between. The CDR3 DNA follows: TGTGCCAGCAGCTTTCGACAGAAGAATGACAATCAGCCCCAGCATTTT. This sequence encodes CASSFRQKNDNQPQHF.

This chain links TRBV6-1 with TRBJ1-1, with D unclear. V was shortened by 7 bases and J by 1 base, with 16 bases between the two germline ends. This CDR3 spans 15 amino acids. CDR1 and CDR2 (germline): MNHNS, SASEGT. CDR3 amino acids: CASTFVPNTNTEAFF. In DNA, the CDR3 is TGTGCCAGCACCTTCGTCCCAAACACGAACACTGAAGCTTTCTTT.

V gene TRBV6-6 combines with J gene TRBJ1-2; D gene ambiguous. The CDR3 sequence is 15 residues long. Germline V gives CDR1 MNHNY, CDR2 SVGAGI (reference sequence). The V end was cut by 0 bases, the J end by 0 bases, with 8 bases between. This CDR3 reads CASSYSRTANYGYTF. Written as DNA, the CDR3 is TGTGCCAGCAGTTACTCGAGAACTGCTAACTATGGCTACACCTTC.

The chain combines TRBV7-9 with TRBJ1-2; D is unclear. This CDR3 has 14 amino acids. CDR1 is SEHNR and CDR2 is FQNEAQ in the germline V gene (reference sequence). Trimming shortened V by 5 bases and J by 1 base, and 11 bases separated the two germline ends. DNA of the CDR3: TGTGCCAGCAGCCACGGACGGCTTAACTATGGCTACACCTTC. Amino acids: CASSHGRLNYGYTF.

The chain recombines TRBV11-2 with TRBJ1-5; no clear D gene. The CDR3 is made up of 14 amino acids. Germline-derived CDR1 and CDR2 are SGHAT and FQNNGV. The germline V and J ends were trimmed by 0 bases and 4 bases, with 7 bases remaining between them. The CDR3 loop reads CASSLDSGNQPQHF. The DNA for the CDR3 is TGTGCCAGCAGCTTAGATTCCGGAAATCAGCCCCAGCATTTT.

The chain is built from TRBV5-1 and TRBJ2-7; D not certain. Trimming removed 4 bases from V and 2 bases from J, with 10 bases in between. Germline V gives CDR1 SGHRS, CDR2 YFSETQ. The CDR3 totals 13 residues. The CDR3, as DNA: TGCGCCAGCAGCCCGGACGACCCCTACGAGCAGTACTTC. This codes for CASSPDDPYEQYF.

Only a few counts were recorded for this clone. V is TRBV6-1 and J is TRBJ2-3; the match to TRBD1 covers 7 bases. CDR3 size: 14 residues. The germline V gene encodes CDR1 MNHNS and CDR2 SASEGT. Germline trimming cut 6 bases from V and 4 bases from J; bases unmatched to any gene: 7. The CDR3 region is CASRQRQGSDTQYF. The CDR3 nucleotides are TGTGCCAGCAGACAACGACAGGGTTCAGATACGCAGTATTTT.